This is a list of T cell receptor beta chains from one sample in a study of T cell responses to AZD1222 COVID-19 vaccine. Here immunoSEQ multiplex PCR was the method, and the copy in TCRdb shows in-frame clones only, minus some. Of 80,000 to 100,000 clones in the sample, approximately 90% were seen once. The specimen was peripheral blood, collected on day 0 of AZD1222 vaccination. These receptors all stem from an adult in good health. Each CDR3 is given with its conserved first and last residue. The D gene is left open where the match is weak. Expanded clones get a size class; other rows say once, few or many, or leave the size out.

.	TRBJ2-3	TRBD2	TRBV2	CASIRGEADTQYF	TGTGCCAGCATTCGGGGGGAGGCAGATACGCAGTATTTT
once	TRBJ1-1	.	TRBV6-1	CASSEAAGINTEAFF	TGTGCCAGCAGTGAAGCCGCAGGGATAAACACTGAAGCTTTCTTT
.	TRBJ1-2	.	TRBV30	CAWSPPGPVRYGYTF	TGTGCCTGGAGTCCCCCCGGGCCAGTCCGGTATGGCTACACCTTC
.	TRBJ2-5	TRBD1	TRBV19	CASSRGRETQYF	TGTGCCAGTAGCAGGGGGCGGGAGACCCAGTACTTC
.	TRBJ2-6	.	TRBV5-8	CASSLDRYSGANVLTF	TGTGCCAGCAGCTTGGACAGGTACTCTGGGGCCAACGTCCTGACTTTC
.	TRBJ2-7	TRBD1	TRBV9	CASSVGGQSYEQYF	TGTGCCAGCAGCGTAGGGGGACAGAGCTACGAGCAGTACTTC
.	TRBJ1-4	.	TRBV19	CASSMRQNNEKLFF	TGTGCCAGTAGTATGAGGCAGAATAATGAAAAACTGTTTTTT
.	TRBJ2-1	TRBD1	TRBV5-6	CASSLGRGLGNEQFF	TGTGCCAGCAGCTTGGGCAGGGGGCTAGGGAATGAGCAGTTCTTC
.	TRBJ1-3	.	TRBV7-2	CASSLRRGENTIYF	TGTGCCAGCAGCTTACGGAGGGGGGAAAACACCATATATTTT
.	TRBJ2-1	.	TRBV7-2	CASSFQRGGKFF	TGTGCCAGCAGCTTTCAAAGGGGGGGGAAGTTCTTC
.	TRBJ1-4	TRBD1	TRBV7-2	CASSLGTGVVEKLFF	TGTGCCAGCAGCTTAGGGACAGGGGTTGTTGAAAAACTGTTTTTT
.	TRBJ2-7	TRBD1	TRBV28	CASSPPGQGSNEQYF	TGTGCCAGCAGTCCTCCGGGACAGGGGTCCAACGAGCAGTACTTC
.	TRBJ1-2	.	TRBV19	CASSPRDGTNYGYTF	TGTGCCAGTAGTCCCCGGGACGGTACTAACTATGGCTACACCTTC
once	TRBJ1-1	.	TRBV2	CASSKEGQPNTEAFF	TGTGCCAGCAGCAAGGAGGGGCAGCCGAACACTGAAGCTTTCTTT
once	TRBJ2-7	.	TRBV28	CASSLSVLYEQYF	TGTGCCAGCAGTTTATCCGTACTCTACGAGCAGTACTTC
.	TRBJ2-3	.	TRBV30	CAWGDRDMYTDTQYF	TGTGCCTGGGGAGATCGGGACATGTACACAGATACGCAGTATTTT
once	TRBJ2-7	.	TRBV4-1	CASSQVGRGGYEQYF	TGCGCCAGCAGCCAAGTAGGCAGGGGAGGGTACGAGCAGTACTTC
.	TRBJ2-1	.	TRBV6-2/TRBV6-3	CASSSPSHEQFF	TGTGCCAGCAGTTCCCCGTCCCATGAGCAGTTCTTC
.	TRBJ1-1	.	TRBV5-1	CASSLVGGHPNTEAFF	TGCGCCAGCAGCTTGGTGGGAGGACATCCGAACACTGAAGCTTTCTTT
once	TRBJ1-1	TRBD1	TRBV7-9	CASRPEGTGGTEAFF	TGTGCCAGCAGACCTGAAGGGACAGGGGGAACTGAAGCTTTCTTT
.	TRBJ2-1	TRBD2	TRBV12-5	CASGFSSGGASQFF	TGTGCTAGTGGTTTCTCTAGCGGGGGGGCCTCGCAGTTCTTC
.	TRBJ2-1	.	TRBV11-3	CASSLEQGTYNEQFF	TGTGCCAGCAGCTTAGAGCAGGGAACCTACAATGAGCAGTTCTTC
.	TRBJ1-2	TRBD1	TRBV4-2	CASSQEGTAYGYTF	TGTGCCAGCAGCCAAGAAGGGACAGCGTATGGCTACACCTTC